Listed below are T cell receptor beta chains from one sample, sequenced in a study of monozygotic twins with cystic fibrosis. The data were produced by immunoSEQ multiplex PCR, yet TCRdb's version contains in-frame clones alone and is incomplete. The repertoire holds tens of thousands of clones, about 96% seen once, with 2.7% in the top ten. Sequences were obtained from blood. Receptors originate from a girl aged 2-10 years with cystic fibrosis. Both conserved end residues are part of each CDR3. Each record gives: D gene, clone size, V gene, J gene, CDR3 DNA, CDR3 protein. A D gene is named only where the DNA matches it firmly. Size tells how often a clone was seen (once, few, many) or the class of an expanded clone, and some rows leave it out.

D gene: NA
clone size: NA
V gene: TRBV9
J gene: TRBJ1-2
CDR3 DNA: TGTGCCAGCAGCCGGGGACGGGCGACGCAAGGCTACACCTTC
CDR3 protein: CASSRGRATQGYTF

D gene: TRBD2
clone size: once
V gene: TRBV2
J gene: TRBJ2-3
CDR3 DNA: TGTGCCAGTAGCGGGAGGGGGGATACGCAGTATTTT
CDR3 protein: CASSGRGDTQYF

D gene: TRBD1
clone size: NA
V gene: TRBV27
J gene: TRBJ1-2
CDR3 DNA: TGTGCCAGCAGTTTCGGGACAGGGAAAGGCTACACCTTC
CDR3 protein: CASSFGTGKGYTF

D gene: NA
clone size: NA
V gene: TRBV6-6
J gene: TRBJ2-3
CDR3 DNA: TGTGCCAGCATCACCCCCGCCACAGATACGCAGTATTTT
CDR3 protein: CASITPATDTQYF

D gene: NA
clone size: once
V gene: TRBV4-1
J gene: TRBJ2-7
CDR3 DNA: TGCGCCAGCAGCCCCTTAACGGGGAACTACGAGCAGTACTTC
CDR3 protein: CASSPLTGNYEQYF

D gene: NA
clone size: NA
V gene: TRBV30
J gene: TRBJ1-1
CDR3 DNA: TGTGCCTGGGTAGGTAAGGGATCGAACACTGAAGCTTTCTTT
CDR3 protein: CAWVGKGSNTEAFF

D gene: NA
clone size: NA
V gene: TRBV5-5
J gene: TRBJ2-1
CDR3 DNA: TGTGCCAGCAGCTTCTTAGCGAACACGTACAATGAGCAGTTCTTC
CDR3 protein: CASSFLANTYNEQFF

D gene: TRBD2
clone size: NA
V gene: TRBV20-1
J gene: TRBJ2-1
CDR3 DNA: TGCAGTGCTGAGCGGGACCAGTTCTTC
CDR3 protein: CSAERDQFF

D gene: NA
clone size: NA
V gene: TRBV5-8
J gene: TRBJ1-4
CDR3 DNA: TGTGCCAGCAGCGGTCGGTCTACAGTCCGAAATGAAAAACTGTTTTTT
CDR3 protein: CASSGRSTVRNEKLFF

D gene: NA
clone size: NA
V gene: TRBV2
J gene: TRBJ2-2
CDR3 DNA: TGTGCCAGCAGTGAAGCGAGGGGGAGGAACACCGGGGAGCTGTTTTTT
CDR3 protein: CASSEARGRNTGELFF

D gene: TRBD1
clone size: NA
V gene: TRBV18
J gene: TRBJ2-7
CDR3 DNA: TGTGCCAGCTCACCAGAAGGGACAGATTTTGCCGAGCAGTACTTC
CDR3 protein: CASSPEGTDFAEQYF

D gene: NA
clone size: NA
V gene: TRBV19
J gene: TRBJ2-6
CDR3 DNA: TGTGCCAGTAATGCTGGGGCCAACGTCCTGACTTTC
CDR3 protein: CASNAGANVLTF

D gene: NA
clone size: NA
V gene: TRBV19
J gene: TRBJ1-1
CDR3 DNA: TGTGCCAGTAGTATAATGGCAGGGCTCGGCACTGAAGCTTTCTTT
CDR3 protein: CASSIMAGLGTEAFF

D gene: TRBD2
clone size: once
V gene: TRBV11-2
J gene: TRBJ2-1
CDR3 DNA: TGTGCCAGCAGCTTAGAAGGGACTAAACTAAATGAGCAGTTCTTC
CDR3 protein: CASSLEGTKLNEQFF

D gene: NA
clone size: once
V gene: TRBV11-3
J gene: TRBJ2-1
CDR3 DNA: TGTGCCAGCAGCGCCCGGGACGATGAGCAGTTCTTC
CDR3 protein: CASSARDDEQFF

D gene: TRBD2
clone size: NA
V gene: TRBV10-2
J gene: TRBJ2-1
CDR3 DNA: TGCGCCAGCAGTGAGTCGGGACTAGCGGGAGAAGGTGAGCAGTTCTTC
CDR3 protein: CASSESGLAGEGEQFF

D gene: NA
clone size: NA
V gene: TRBV9
J gene: TRBJ2-1
CDR3 DNA: TGTGCCAGCAGCCCCGGGGTAGCTAGGTACAATGAGCAGTTCTTC
CDR3 protein: CASSPGVARYNEQFF

D gene: NA
clone size: few
V gene: TRBV15
J gene: TRBJ1-2
CDR3 DNA: TGTGCCACGACGGTGAGCCTAGGGGACTCTTACACCTTC
CDR3 protein: CATTVSLGDSYTF

D gene: NA
clone size: NA
V gene: TRBV11-2
J gene: TRBJ1-5
CDR3 DNA: TGTGCCAGCAGCTTAGGGGGCGGCAATAGCAATCAGCCCCAGCATTTT
CDR3 protein: CASSLGGGNSNQPQHF

D gene: NA
clone size: NA
V gene: TRBV7-9
J gene: TRBJ1-4
CDR3 DNA: TGTGCCAGCAGCAACACAGGTGGTGAAAAACTGTTTTTT
CDR3 protein: CASSNTGGEKLFF

D gene: TRBD2
clone size: NA
V gene: TRBV6-5
J gene: TRBJ2-2
CDR3 DNA: TGTGCCAGCGCGCGGGGGGCTAGCACCGGGGAGCTGTTTTTT
CDR3 protein: CASARGASTGELFF

D gene: NA
clone size: NA
V gene: TRBV6-5
J gene: TRBJ2-1
CDR3 DNA: TGTGCCAGCGGGCTGGGGAGCTCCTACAATGAGCAGTTCTTC
CDR3 protein: CASGLGSSYNEQFF